The 18 T cell receptor beta chains reported below all come from one sample, sequenced in a study of cytomegalovirus exposure and HLA in healthy donors. A multiplex PCR was run with 60 Vbeta primers and 13 Jbeta primers. The protocol was immunoSEQ multiplex PCR, while the TCRdb copy is restricted to in-frame clones and leaves out a portion. The profile shows approximately 150,000 clones, about 80% of them singletons. The sample taken for sequencing was PBMCs. These receptors were obtained from a man between 18 and 35 years old in good health and CMV-seronegative.

The chain carries TRBV29-1 and TRBJ1-1; D gene unclear. Germline CDR1 and CDR2: SQVTM and ANQGSEA. Trimming took 1 base from V and 4 from J, leaving 10 bases between them. The CDR3 is 13 amino acids. This chain's CDR3 is CSVEGLKITEAFF. CDR3 nucleotide sequence: TGCAGCGTTGAAGGGCTGAAGATCACTGAAGCTTTCTTT.

J is TRBJ1-2 and V is TRBV5-1; the D is unclear. The CDR3 has 13 amino acids. CDR1 and CDR2 from the germline V gene are SGHRS and YFSETQ. V lost 0 bases and J lost 4, with 7 bases in between. CDR3 in DNA: TGCGCCAGCAGCTTGGACGGTGCCTATGGCTACACCTTC. This gives the protein CASSLDGAYGYTF.

This clone was counted between two and nine times. This chain joins TRBV7-2 and TRBJ1-1; D might be TRBD1 (6 bases). Germline V lookup: CDR1 SGHTA, CDR2 FQGNSA. Trimming took off 5 bases at V and 10 bases at J, with 23 bases between the two ends. There are 15 residues in the CDR3. The CDR3 sequence: CASSPRGRPVVRAFF. Written as DNA, the CDR3 is TGTGCCAGCAGCCCGAGGGGGAGACCCGTGGTTCGAGCTTTCTTT.

The chain recombines TRBV11-3 with TRBJ2-4, with 11 bases aligning to TRBD2. From germline, CDR1 is SGHNT and CDR2 YENEEA. This CDR3 has 17 residues. Trimming took 5 bases from V and 7 from J; bases not matched to a gene: 13. The CDR3 nucleotides read TGTGCCAGCAGCATCCGACTAGCGGGGAGTGGGTCTAACATTCAGTACTTC. Translating gives CASSIRLAGSGSNIQYF.

This chain connects TRBV6-5 to TRBJ1-1; possibly TRBD1 for D (6 bases). This CDR3 comprises 15 residues. Germline V gene data show CDR1 as MNHEY and CDR2 as SVGAGI. The V end lost 3 bases, the J end lost 4 bases, and 15 bases lay between the germline ends. The CDR3 sequence is CASSYSQGLGTEAFF. DNA for the CDR3: TGTGCCAGCAGTTATAGTCAGGGGTTGGGCACTGAAGCTTTCTTT.

As for this clone: This sample includes further DNA sequences coding for the same CDR3. The chain links TRBV27 to TRBJ2-1, with 7 bases that match TRBD2. V lost 8 bases and J lost 4; bases outside the gene matches: 11. This CDR3 spans 15 amino acids. CDR1 MNHEY and CDR2 SMNVEV come from the germline V gene (reference sequence). The CDR3 loop reads CASSLGLAVYNEQFF. CDR3 DNA: TGTGCCAGCTCCCTGGGGCTAGCGGTATACAATGAGCAGTTCTTC.

Comments on this clone: One junction end does not reproduce the germline sequence, and a read error may be involved. The chain recombines TRBV7-9 with TRBJ1-5; unclear D gene. Germline V gene data show CDR1 as SEHNR and CDR2 as FQNEAQ (reference sequence). The CDR3 has 12 residues. CDR3 sequence reads: CSSSKTDQPQHF. The CDR3, as DNA: TGTTCCAGCAGCAAAACGGATCAGCCCCAGCATTTT.

The CDR3 loop reads CASSSITGGVEKLFF. The CDR3 coding sequence is TGTGCCAGTAGTTCCATAACAGGGGGCGTCGAAAAACTGTTTTTT. V gene TRBV19 combines with J gene TRBJ1-4, with 9 bases fitting TRBD1. CDR3 size: 15 residues. Germline CDR1 and CDR2: LNHDA and SQIVND (reference sequence). Losses at the gene ends were 5 bases for V and 8 bases for J; bases not matched to a gene: 9.

The V and J genes are TRBV5-3 and TRBJ2-1; 14 positions match TRBD2. TRBV5-3 is classed as an ORF, of uncertain function. J was trimmed by 8 bases and V by 4 bases; bases with no gene match: 8. The CDR3 loop spans 16 amino acids. CDR3 sequence reads: CARSGGTSGSMDEQFF. In DNA, the CDR3 is TGTGCCAGAAGCGGGGGGACTAGCGGGAGTATGGATGAGCAGTTCTTC.

The chain recombines TRBV7-2 with TRBJ2-5, with D possibly being TRBD2 (5 bases). CDR3 length: 14 residues. CDR1 SGHTA and CDR2 FQGNSA come from the germline V gene. V lost 2 bases and J 4 bases, leaving 11 bases between the germline ends. The CDR3: CASSLRGLAETQYF. In DNA form, the CDR3 reads TGTGCCAGCAGCTTACGGGGATTGGCAGAGACCCAGTACTTC.

This clone appeared once. The rearrangement joins TRBV19 to TRBJ1-4; D may be TRBD1 (5 bases). CDR3 size: 15 residues. CDR1 is LNHDA and CDR2 is SQIVND in the germline V gene (reference sequence). With 4 bases removed from V and 5 bases from J, the gap between germline ends came to 14 bases. Written as DNA, the CDR3 is TGTGCCAGTAGTAGGACCAGATCAGGGAATGAAAAACTGTTTTTT. It codes for CASSRTRSGNEKLFF.

The chain employs TRBV29-1 and TRBJ2-7, with TRBD1 as a possible D gene (6 bases). Per germline, CDR1 SQVTM and CDR2 ANQGSEA. The CDR3 runs to 12 residues. In DNA, the CDR3 is TGCAGTGGACGGGACACTTCCTACGAGCAGTACTTC. Amino acid sequence: CSGRDTSYEQYF.

The V and J genes are TRBV7-9 and TRBJ2-7; weak D call: TRBD2 (5 bases). V shed 4 bases and J shed 0 bases, with 13 bases lying between them. The CDR3 spans 15 residues. Germline-derived CDR1 and CDR2 are SEHNR and FQNEAQ (reference sequence). CDR3 amino acids: CASSSLRGSSYEQYF. The CDR3 DNA is TGTGCCAGCAGCTCCCTTAGAGGGAGCTCCTACGAGCAGTACTTC. The variable domain in full, completed from reference TRBV7-9 and TRBJ2-7, reads DTGVSQNPRHKITKRGQNVTFRCDPISEHNRLYWYRQTLGQGPEFLTYFQNEAQLEKSRLLSDRFSAERPKGSFSTLEIQRTEQGDSAMYLCASSSLRGSSYEQYFGPGTRLTVT.

The chain links TRBV5-1 to TRBJ2-7; D possibly corresponds to TRBD1 (5 bases). The germline V and J ends were trimmed by 5 bases and 6 bases, with 18 bases remaining between them. Germline assignment: CDR1 SGHRS and CDR2 YFSETQ. The CDR3 is made up of 14 amino acids. The CDR3 sequence: CASRTTRAQGEQYF. The CDR3 nucleotides read TGCGCCAGCAGAACGACTCGCGCCCAGGGCGAGCAGTACTTC.

This chain uses TRBV10-3 with TRBJ2-7; 14 nucleotides match TRBD2. This CDR3 is built from 13 residues. The V gene's germline CDR1 is ENHRY and CDR2 SYGVKD. J gave up 7 bases and V 8 bases, and 4 bases lay outside the gene matches. Written as DNA, the CDR3 is TGTGCCATCTCGGGACTAGCGGGGGAGGAGCAGTACTTC. Protein: CAISGLAGEEQYF.

The chain combines TRBV9 with TRBJ2-7; TRBD1 matches 7 bases. After removal of 0 bases from V and 3 bases from J, the junction contained 6 bases not matched to a gene. The germline gives CDR1 SGDLS, CDR2 YYNGEE. The CDR3 has 15 amino acids. The CDR3 DNA follows: TGTGCCAGCAGCGTAGGAGGGACAGCGAGCTACGAGCAGTACTTC. It specifies CASSVGGTASYEQYF.

In this sample, this clone turned up a few times. The chain recombines TRBV28 with TRBJ2-2, with a possible D match to TRBD1 (5 bases). Germline loops: CDR1 MDHEN, CDR2 SYDVKM. Between the trimmed V and J ends, which lost 5 bases and 3 bases, there was a span of 13 bases. This CDR3 has 15 residues. For the CDR3, the DNA is TGTGCCAGCAGTCAGGGCGAGTCGGACACCGGGGAGCTGTTTTTT. Its protein product is CASSQGESDTGELFF.

This chain uses TRBV28 with TRBJ2-6; D uncertain. Germline CDR1 is MDHEN and CDR2 is SYDVKM. Deletions cut 5 bases from V and 0 bases from J, with 11 bases between. This CDR3 spans 16 amino acids. The CDR3 loop reads CASSPGWISGANVLTF. CDR3 DNA sequence: TGTGCCAGCAGTCCAGGCTGGATCTCTGGGGCCAACGTCCTGACTTTC.